These 12 T cell receptor beta chains came from one sample sequenced in a study of blood T cell repertoires in COVID-19. The table came from immunoSEQ multiplex PCR; TCRdb's copy has only in-frame clones and leaves some out. Found here are over 400,000 clones, 85% to 90% of them singletons; the top ten hold 7.8%. The material sequenced was peripheral blood. These receptors all stem from a woman between 50 and 59 years old with COVID-19, enrolled during active disease.

This chain joins TRBV19 and TRBJ2-7; 10 bases fit TRBD2. The CDR3 has 16 residues. Losses at the gene ends were 6 bases for V and 4 bases for J; bases not matched to a gene: 12. CDR1 LNHDA and CDR2 SQIVND come from the germline V gene (reference sequence). The CDR3 DNA reads TGTGCCAGTAGCCCCTATACTAGCGGGGCAAATTACGAGCAGTACTTC. Amino acid sequence: CASSPYTSGANYEQYF. The full variable domain, its missing parts supplied by reference TRBV19 and TRBJ2-7, is DGGITQSPKYLFRKEGQNVTLSCEQNLNHDAMYWYRQDPGQGLRLIYYSQIVNDFQKGDIAEGYSVSREKKESFPLTVTSAQKNPTAFYLCASSPYTSGANYEQYFGPGTRLTVT.

J is TRBJ2-4 and V is TRBV5-5, with D possibly matching TRBD1 (6 bases). The germline V and J ends were trimmed by 4 bases and 6 bases, with 20 bases remaining between them. The CDR3 totals 16 residues. CDR1 is SGHKS, CDR2 YYEKEE, per germline (reference sequence). The chain's CDR3 is CASSPRDTREGNIQYF. Written as DNA, the CDR3 is TGTGCCAGCAGCCCTCGGGACACCCGAGAGGGAAACATTCAGTACTTC. Variable domain in full (rest from reference TRBV5-5 and TRBJ2-4): DAGVTQSPTHLIKTRGQQVTLRCSPISGHKSVSWYQQVLGQGPQFIFQYYEKEERGRGNFPDRFSARQFPNYSSELNVNALLLGDSALYLCASSPRDTREGNIQYFGAGTRLSVL.

This chain links TRBV5-1 with TRBJ2-2; TRBD1 matches at 7 bases. J gave up 7 bases and V 2 bases, and 5 bases lay outside the gene matches. Germline V CDR1 and CDR2: SGHRS, YFSETQ. This CDR3 has 14 residues. This chain's CDR3 is CASSFEGASGELFF. In nucleotides, the CDR3 is TGCGCCAGCAGCTTTGAGGGGGCGAGCGGGGAGCTGTTTTTT. The variable domain in full, completed from reference TRBV5-1 and TRBJ2-2, reads KAGVTQTPRYLIKTRGQQVTLSCSPISGHRSVSWYQQTPGQGLQFLFEYFSETQRNKGNFPGRFSGRQFSNSRSEMNVSTLELGDSALYLCASSFEGASGELFFGEGSRLTVL.

This chain links TRBV30 with TRBJ2-3, with TRBD2 matching 9 bases. The CDR3 spans 14 residues. J lost 4 bases, V lost 2 bases, and 4 bases had no gene match. Germline V gene sequence: CDR1 GTSNPN, CDR2 SVGIG (reference sequence). CDR3 coding DNA: TGTGCCTGGAGTTTTAGCGGGGGCCCAGATACGCAGTATTTT. This sequence encodes CAWSFSGGPDTQYF.

To note about this clone: The same CDR3 can be traced to other DNA sequences in this sample. The rearrangement joins TRBV5-1 to TRBJ1-5; D unclear. Germline V gene data show CDR1 as SGHRS and CDR2 as YFSETQ. The CDR3 is made up of 13 amino acids. V was cut by 2 bases and J by 9 bases, with 12 bases left in between. The CDR3 spells CASSLERGRPQHF. CDR3 in DNA: TGCGCCAGCAGCTTAGAGAGAGGCAGGCCCCAGCATTTT.

The rearrangement links TRBV5-4 to TRBJ1-4; 9 bases align to TRBD1. Per the germline V gene, CDR1 is SGHNT and CDR2 is YYREEE (reference sequence). This CDR3 comprises 15 residues. The trim removed 1 base at V and 7 bases at J, leaving 5 bases unmatched. CDR3: CASSLIDRGSEKLFF. CDR3 nucleotide sequence: TGTGCCAGCAGCTTGATCGACAGGGGGAGTGAAAAACTGTTTTTT.

This sequence joins TRBV10-2 and TRBJ2-1; 15 bases align to TRBD2. CDR3 size: 18 residues. Germline loops: CDR1 WSHSY, CDR2 SAAADI. With 2 bases clipped from V and 1 base from J, the junction kept 3 bases outside the gene matches. The CDR3 here is CASSEGGLAGGSYNEQFF. The CDR3 nucleotides read TGCGCCAGCAGTGAGGGGGGACTAGCGGGGGGATCCTACAATGAGCAGTTCTTC.

The genes are TRBV18 and TRBJ1-3; a weak D match, TRBD1 (5 bases). Germline assignment: CDR1 KGHSH and CDR2 LQKENI. This CDR3 has 17 amino acids. The V end lost 2 bases, the J end lost 0 bases, and 14 bases lay between the germline ends. In nucleotides, the CDR3 is TGTGCCAGCTCACCAAAAGGGTGGGACTACTCTGGAAACACCATATATTTT. This codes for CASSPKGWDYSGNTIYF.

The chain recombines TRBV28 with TRBJ2-2; the D gene is possibly TRBD2 (6 bases). The length of the CDR3 is 15 residues. CDR1 and CDR2 from the germline V gene are MDHEN and SYDVKM. Trimming left V 5 bases short and J 8 bases short, with 18 bases between. CDR3 in amino acids: CASSITRIGGGELFF. CDR3 sequence (DNA): TGTGCCAGCAGTATCACCCGAATCGGGGGAGGGGAGCTGTTTTTT. Looking up the rest from reference TRBV28 and TRBJ2-2 gives the full variable domain: DVKVTQSSRYLVKRTGEKVFLECVQDMDHENMFWYRQDPGLGLRLIYFSYDVKMKEKGDIPEGYSVSREKKERFSLILESASTNQTSMYLCASSITRIGGGELFFGEGSRLTVL.

This clone occurred a few times. V gene TRBV5-1 combines with J gene TRBJ1-5; 8 bases are shared with TRBD1. The CDR3 extends over 14 amino acids. V trimming: 4 bases; J trimming: 6 bases; junction bases outside the gene matches: 6. Germline-derived CDR1 and CDR2 are SGHRS and YFSETQ. CDR3 amino acids: CASSAGQAGQPQHF. CDR3 nucleotide sequence: TGCGCCAGCAGCGCGGGACAGGCGGGTCAGCCCCAGCATTTT.

The chain combines TRBV29-1 with TRBJ2-3; no clear D. The germline V and J ends were trimmed by 4 bases and 0 bases, with 11 bases remaining between them. This CDR3 contains 14 residues. Germline assignment: CDR1 SQVTM and CDR2 ANQGSEA. CDR3 protein: CSVARRLSTDTQYF. The CDR3 DNA reads TGCAGCGTTGCTAGGCGGTTAAGCACAGATACGCAGTATTTT.

This clone was seen once. This likely comes from a read error, as the CDR3 has no conserved phenylalanine or tryptophan at its end. The DNA is omitted, as the CDR3 cannot be located on it reliably, and the CDR3 follows TCRdb's listing. The chain recombines TRBV6-1 with TRBJ1-2. From germline, CDR1 is MNHNS and CDR2 SASEGT. The CDR3 contains 13 residues when both ends are counted. CDR3 protein: CASSDPPPGEATL.